The subject of this entry is one T cell receptor beta chain. Its antigen is still unknown. Germline lookup yields CDR1 MNHEY and CDR2 SVGEGT. The V end lost 4 bases, the J end lost 2 bases, and 24 bases lay between the germline ends. This CDR3 contains 19 residues. This record comes from a study of T cells in Graves' hyperthyroidism and ophthalmopathy. General study results and limits: Ophthalmopathy and stable hyperthyroidism were separated by a 13 V-J model.

Amplified TCR beta CDR3 regions derived from RNA transcripts. The HTBI set primed first-round TCR CDR3 RT-PCR. One entry per CDR3 protein, called by TCRdb with MiXCR from the multiplex PCR reads. The sample shows roughly 260,000 distinct CDR3 sequences, 13% to 15% of them seen only once. Lactation, pregnancy, other autoimmune disease or uncontrolled infection excluded patients. The source material was blood. The source of this sequence is a middle-aged woman with Graves' hyperthyroidism that later progressed to Graves' ophthalmopathy. The chain couples TRBV6-2 or TRBV6-3 to TRBJ2-1; D may be TRBD1 or TRBD2 (5 bases each). This chain's CDR3 is CASSSRTQTVLGAYNEQFF. DNA of the CDR3: TGTGCCAGCAGTTCACGCACCCAGACCGTCTTGGGGGCCTACAATGAGCAGTTCTTC.